What follows are 29 T cell receptor beta chains derived from one specimen sequenced in a study of shared T cell receptors in the human thymus. Sequencing was performed with immunoSEQ multiplex PCR; in TCRdb, only in-frame clones are kept and a portion is missing. The sample lists 500,000 to 750,000 clones; approximately 90% were seen once. These data also formed part of another study, on human thymus T cells.

The specimen sequenced was thymocytes. The receptors were gathered from a boy less than two years old with a congenital heart defect.

The rearrangement links TRBV13 to TRBJ2-5; TRBD2 matches at 10 bases. This CDR3 region has 17 residues. CDR1 and CDR2 from the germline V gene are PRHDT and FYEKMQ (reference sequence). The junction had 14 bases not matched to a gene; V was cut back by 5 bases and J by 5 bases. The CDR3 sequence is CASSPNGVAGGWETQYF. In nucleotides, the CDR3 is TGTGCCAGCAGCCCCAACGGAGTAGCGGGAGGTTGGGAGACCCAGTACTTC.

This clone occurred once. The chain joins TRBV11-2 to TRBJ2-2, with TRBD2 matching over 7 bases. Losses at the gene ends were 7 bases for V and 7 bases for J; bases not matched to a gene: 12. Germline V gives CDR1 SGHAT, CDR2 FQNNGV. The CDR3 extends over 15 amino acids. CDR3: CASMGLGGIGGELFF. CDR3 in DNA: TGTGCCAGCATGGGGCTCGGGGGGATTGGCGGGGAGCTGTTTTTT.

The rearrangement uses TRBV2 and TRBJ2-3, with 15 bases fitting TRBD2. CDR3 size: 21 residues. The junction had 18 bases not matched to a gene; V was cut back by 8 bases and J by 0 bases. The germline gives CDR1 SNHLY, CDR2 FYNNEI. The CDR3, as DNA: TGTGCCAGCGCCCGCAAAGGGACTAGCGGGAGGATGGCCGCTAGCACAGATACGCAGTATTTT. Its translation is CASARKGTSGRMAASTDTQYF.

V gene TRBV25-1 combines with J gene TRBJ2-1, with TRBD2 matching over 9 bases. Germline V gene lookup returns CDR1 MGHDK and CDR2 SYGVNS. V lost 0 bases and J lost 6; bases outside the gene matches: 9. The CDR3 has 17 amino acids. The CDR3 loop is CASSEYRKREVPNEQFF. As DNA, the CDR3 is TGTGCCAGCAGTGAATATCGGAAGCGGGAGGTACCCAATGAGCAGTTCTTC.

In nucleotides, the CDR3 is TGTGCCAGCAGTTACTCCACCGGGACAGGAGTCTACGAGCAGTACTTC. It specifies CASSYSTGTGVYEQYF. The chain has TRBV6-5 and TRBJ2-7; the match to TRBD1 covers 8 bases. V lost 0 bases, J lost 3 bases, and 7 bases stayed unmatched. The V gene's germline CDR1 is MNHEY and CDR2 SVGAGI. The CDR3 runs 16 residues.

The chain couples TRBV7-3 to TRBJ2-1; 9 bases map to TRBD2. The CDR3 spans 19 residues. Germline V gene lookup returns CDR1 SGHTA and CDR2 FQGTGA. V shed 0 bases and J 0 bases; nucleotides not matched to a gene: 9. CDR3: CASSLTSSGRNLSYNEQFF. The CDR3 bases are TGTGCCAGCAGCTTAACGTCCAGCGGGAGGAACCTCTCCTACAATGAGCAGTTCTTC.

CDR3 region: CSVEAAGEFFYEQYF. Here the CDR3 DNA reads TGCAGCGTTGAAGCCGCGGGAGAGTTCTTCTACGAGCAGTACTTC. This chain links TRBV29-1 with TRBJ2-7; 7 nucleotides match TRBD2. J was trimmed by 3 bases and V by 1 base; bases with no gene match: 9. CDR3 length: 15 residues. Per the germline V gene, CDR1 is SQVTM and CDR2 is ANQGSEA.

The V and J genes are TRBV4-3 and TRBJ1-5; D possibly corresponds to TRBD1 (6 bases). The germline V and J ends were trimmed by 3 bases and 6 bases, with 15 bases remaining between them. The CDR3 totals 15 residues. Germline CDR1 is LGHNA and CDR2 is YSLEER. The CDR3 loop reads CASSQETGRGQPQHF. Written as DNA, the CDR3 is TGCGCCAGCAGCCAGGAAACAGGGCGAGGTCAGCCCCAGCATTTT.

The chain is built from TRBV6-5 and TRBJ2-3; tentatively, D is TRBD2 (6 bases). There are 15 residues in the CDR3. Per the germline V gene, CDR1 is MNHEY and CDR2 is SVGAGI. The ends were cut back, 6 bases at V and 2 bases at J, with 15 bases in the middle. The CDR3 nucleotides read TGTGCCAGCAGCCTCCGGGACTCCTACACAGATACGCAGTATTTT. This encodes CASSLRDSYTDTQYF.

This clone was recorded once. The CDR3 region has the DNA TGTGCCAGCAGCTTAACTTCGGACTTTAGAGGCGCAGATACGCAGTATTTT. Encoded protein: CASSLTSDFRGADTQYF. The rearrangement links TRBV7-4 to TRBJ2-3, with D possibly being TRBD2 (5 bases). The V end lost 2 bases, the J end lost 4 bases, and 19 bases lay between the germline ends. There are 17 residues in the CDR3. CDR1 is SGHVT and CDR2 is SQSDAQ in the germline V gene.

This chain links TRBV4-1 with TRBJ2-4; 11 bases align to TRBD2. The germline CDR1 and CDR2 sequences are MGHRA and YSYEKL. The CDR3 has 17 residues. The trim removed 1 base at V and 2 bases at J, leaving 4 bases unmatched. The CDR3 region is CASSQGLAGKSKNIQYF. For the CDR3, the DNA is TGCGCCAGCAGCCAAGGACTAGCGGGAAAGTCCAAAAACATTCAGTACTTC.

This clone was recorded a few times. The rearrangement joins TRBV15 to TRBJ1-2; D is possibly TRBD1 (5 bases). Germline V gives CDR1 LNHNV, CDR2 YYDKDF (reference sequence). The CDR3 has 16 residues. Deletions cut 0 bases from V and 4 bases from J, with 15 bases between. CDR3 sequence: CATSREQALSIYGYTF. The CDR3 bases are TGTGCCACCAGCAGAGAACAGGCCCTGAGCATCTATGGCTACACCTTC.

The chain couples TRBV12-5 to TRBJ2-3, with 7 bases that match TRBD1. This CDR3 is 18 amino acids long. V shed 0 bases, J shed 0 bases, and the junction held 9 bases outside the gene matches. Germline lookup yields CDR1 LGHNT and CDR2 FRNRAP. CDR3: CASGLVRDSPLSTDTQYF. DNA for the CDR3: TGTGCTAGTGGTTTGGTACGGGACAGTCCCCTTAGCACAGATACGCAGTATTTT.

V usage is TRBV11-2 and J usage is TRBJ2-7; the D gene is possibly TRBD2 (6 bases). V dropped 5 bases and J dropped 3 bases, with 14 bases sitting between them. The CDR3 contains 14 residues. In germline, CDR1 is SGHAT, CDR2 FQNNGV. CDR3 loop: CASSPPGLDYEQYF. The CDR3 DNA is TGTGCCAGCAGCCCACCGGGACTCGACTACGAGCAGTACTTC.

The J gene is TRBJ2-1, the V gene TRBV4-2, with D maybe TRBD2 (6 bases). Germline V lookup: CDR1 LGHNA, CDR2 YNFKEQ. Trimming cost V 0 bases and J 0 bases, with 18 bases left between them. This CDR3 comprises 19 residues. This chain's CDR3 is CASSQDRGGAGRSYNEQFF. In nucleotides, the CDR3 is TGTGCCAGCAGCCAAGATAGGGGCGGGGCGGGACGCTCCTACAATGAGCAGTTCTTC.

The chain has TRBV19 and TRBJ2-7; the match to TRBD1 covers 8 bases. J gave up 2 bases and V 2 bases, and 5 bases lay outside the gene matches. Germline V lookup: CDR1 LNHDA, CDR2 SQIVND (reference sequence). This CDR3 is built from 15 residues. This chain's CDR3 is CASSITLTGAYEQYF. CDR3 bases: TGTGCCAGTAGTATAACATTGACAGGGGCCTACGAGCAGTACTTC. The full variable domain, its missing parts supplied by reference TRBV19 and TRBJ2-7, is DGGITQSPKYLFRKEGQNVTLSCEQNLNHDAMYWYRQDPGQGLRLIYYSQIVNDFQKGDIAEGYSVSREKKESFPLTVTSAQKNPTAFYLCASSITLTGAYEQYFGPGTRLTVT.

The chain is built from TRBV19 and TRBJ1-2; D ambiguous. There are 16 residues in the CDR3. Germline CDR1 is LNHDA and CDR2 is SQIVND (reference sequence). Trimming left V 2 bases short and J 6 bases short, with 19 bases between. CDR3 amino acids: CASSITGKGLKDGYTF. DNA of the CDR3: TGTGCCAGTAGTATAACGGGGAAAGGGTTAAAGGATGGCTACACCTTC.

This clone was detected once. This chain joins TRBV28 and TRBJ2-7; 11 nucleotides align to TRBD2. Germline CDR1 is MDHEN and CDR2 is SYDVKM. There are 16 residues in the CDR3. V lost 8 bases, J lost 5 bases, and 14 bases stayed unmatched. As DNA, the CDR3 is TGTGCCAGCCTTGGACGGGCGACTAGCGGGACCCACGAGCAGTACTTC. It yields the protein CASLGRATSGTHEQYF.

The genes are TRBV9 and TRBJ2-2; D is possibly TRBD2 (5 bases). V gave up 0 bases and J gave up 1 base, with 10 bases separating them. Germline CDR1 and CDR2: SGDLS and YYNGEE. The CDR3 loop spans 16 amino acids. Written as DNA, the CDR3 is TGTGCCAGCAGCGTAGTGGAGGAGCGGAACACCGGGGAGCTGTTTTTT. Its protein product is CASSVVEERNTGELFF.

The CDR3 here is CASSQVQNYGYTF. DNA of the CDR3: TGTGCCAGCAGCCAAGTTCAGAACTATGGCTACACCTTC. The chain couples TRBV14 to TRBJ1-2; D gene ambiguous. CDR1 and CDR2 (germline): SGHDN, FVKESK. This CDR3 spans 13 amino acids. V dropped 1 base and J dropped 2 bases, with 5 bases sitting between them. Variable domain in full (rest from reference TRBV14 and TRBJ1-2): EAGVTQFPSHSVIEKGQTVTLRCDPISGHDNLYWYRRVMGKEIKFLLHFVKESKQDESGMPNNRFLAERTGGTYSTLKVQPAELEDSGVYFCASSQVQNYGYTFGSGTRLTVV.

The chain joins TRBV5-8 to TRBJ2-7; D gene unclear. The CDR3 covers 16 residues. CDR1 is SGHTS and CDR2 is YDEGEE in the germline V gene. V gave up 4 bases and J gave up 5 bases, with 22 bases separating them. CDR3 sequence: CASSQVLGAPSHEQYF. The CDR3 nucleotides are TGTGCCAGCAGCCAGGTGTTGGGCGCCCCATCACACGAGCAGTACTTC.

The CDR3 sequence is CSVPLDRDGTDTQYF. Here the CDR3 DNA reads TGCAGCGTTCCCCTGGACAGGGACGGCACAGATACGCAGTATTTT. The chain recombines TRBV29-1 with TRBJ2-3, with 8 nucleotides matching TRBD1. After removal of 5 bases from V and 1 base from J, the junction contained 8 bases not matched to a gene. CDR3 length equals 15 residues. CDR1 SQVTM and CDR2 ANQGSEA come from the germline V gene.

The gene calls are TRBV12-5 and TRBJ1-4; D possibly corresponds to TRBD1 (6 bases). Germline V lookup: CDR1 LGHNT, CDR2 FRNRAP. Deletions cut 1 base from V and 0 bases from J, with 12 bases between. There are 17 residues in the CDR3. The CDR3 sequence: CASGLEGHKPTNEKLFF. The CDR3 DNA is TGTGCTAGTGGTTTGGAGGGACACAAACCAACTAATGAAAAACTGTTTTTT.

This clone was picked up one time. This chain uses TRBV21-1 with TRBJ1-5; the D call of TRBD1 is as the table states it, not checked on the DNA. TRBV21-1 is labeled a pseudogene. The CDR3 covers 16 residues. DNA for the CDR3: TGTGCCAGCAGCTTTCGGGCCGGGACAGGGAATCAGCCCCAGCATTTT. Its translation: CASSFRAGTGNQPQHF.

The rearrangement uses TRBV29-1 and TRBJ2-5, with TRBD1 matching over 7 bases. The CDR3 extends over 14 amino acids. Germline V gives CDR1 SQVTM, CDR2 ANQGSEA. J gave up 3 bases and V 4 bases, and 8 bases lay outside the gene matches. DNA of the CDR3: TGCAGCGTTGTAGAGGGGGCGCGAAAAGAGACCCAGTACTTC. Translated, it gives CSVVEGARKETQYF.

V usage is TRBV10-1 and J usage is TRBJ2-1, with D hard to call. The CDR3 extends over 14 amino acids. Looked up from germline, CDR1 is WNHNN and CDR2 is SYGVQD (reference sequence). Trimming took off 4 bases at V and 1 base at J, with 8 bases between the two ends. In nucleotides, the CDR3 is TGCGCCAGCAGTGGAGGTCTGTCCTACAATGAGCAGTTCTTC. Its translation is CASSGGLSYNEQFF.

The CDR3 coding sequence is TGTGCCAGCAGACCTAGCGGGCCGTGGACCTACGAGCAGTACTTC. It translates to CASRPSGPWTYEQYF. This chain connects TRBV27 to TRBJ2-5; TRBD2 matches at 8 bases. The DNA end lines up better with TRBJ2-7; the J call may be wrong. CDR1 and CDR2 (germline): MNHEY, SMNVEV (reference sequence). The CDR3 is 15 residues long.

Notes on this clone: The junction shows a germline mismatch at one end, possibly a read error. The CDR3 sequence: CASTEQGRAEAFF. CDR3 nucleotides: TGTGCCAGCACTGAACAGGGGCGCGCTGAAGCTTTCTTT. The rearrangement links TRBV6-1 to TRBJ1-1, with 7 bases fitting TRBD1. CDR1 and CDR2 (germline): MNHNS, SASEGT. The CDR3 covers 13 residues.

The chain has TRBV4-1 and TRBJ2-2, with 7 bases matching TRBD1. Germline V gene sequence: CDR1 MGHRA, CDR2 YSYEKL. The trim removed 0 bases at V and 1 base at J, leaving 11 bases unmatched. The CDR3 runs 19 residues. Written as DNA, the CDR3 is TGCGCCAGCAGCCAAGATCTGAGAGGGGGCTACCTGAACACCGGGGAGCTGTTTTTT. This translates into CASSQDLRGGYLNTGELFF.